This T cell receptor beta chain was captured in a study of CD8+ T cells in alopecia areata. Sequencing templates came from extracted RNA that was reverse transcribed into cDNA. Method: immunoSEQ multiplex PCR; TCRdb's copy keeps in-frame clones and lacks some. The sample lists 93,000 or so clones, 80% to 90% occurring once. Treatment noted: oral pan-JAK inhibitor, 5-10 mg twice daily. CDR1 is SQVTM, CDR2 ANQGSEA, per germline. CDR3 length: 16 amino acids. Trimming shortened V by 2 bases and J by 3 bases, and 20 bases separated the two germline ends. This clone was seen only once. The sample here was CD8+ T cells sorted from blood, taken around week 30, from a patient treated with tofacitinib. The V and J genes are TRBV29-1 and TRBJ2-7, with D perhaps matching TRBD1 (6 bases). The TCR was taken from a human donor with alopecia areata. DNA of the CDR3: TGCAGCGTTGAAACCGGGACAACTTTCGTCGGCTACGAGCAGTACTTC. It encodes CSVETGTTFVGYEQYF.